These T cell receptor beta chains were read from a single sample in a study of cytomegalovirus exposure and HLA in healthy donors. The table came from immunoSEQ multiplex PCR; TCRdb's copy has only in-frame clones and leaves some out. In the table there are roughly 100,000 clones, more than 60% of which are singletons. Material for sequencing was PBMCs. The receptor set was obtained from a man aged 55 to 70 in good health and CMV-seronegative. Both conserved end residues are part of each CDR3. A D gene is named only where the DNA matches it firmly. Where a row states a size, it is once, few, many or the class of an expanded clone; other rows omit it.

once	TRBD2	TRBV5-1	TRBJ2-1	TGCGCCAGCAGCATCTTGACTAGCGGGGGATACAATGAGCAGTTCTTC	CASSILTSGGYNEQFF
.	TRBD2	TRBV25-1	TRBJ2-1	TGTGCCAGCAGTGAGGTGTTAGCGGGGGGGGATGAGCAGTTCTTC	CASSEVLAGGDEQFF
.	TRBD2	TRBV4-1	TRBJ2-7	TGCGCCTCCGCTAAGGCGGGAGGCTACGAGCAGTACTTC	CASAKAGGYEQYF
once	.	TRBV7-3	TRBJ1-1	TGTGCCAGCAGAACCACCGGGACAAGCACTGAAGCTTTCTTT	CASRTTGTSTEAFF
once	.	TRBV19	TRBJ1-2	TGTGCCAGCAGAGGCCCGGGGGGGGTTGGTGGCTACACCTTC	CASRGPGGVGGYTF
.	TRBD2	TRBV5-1	TRBJ2-3	TGCGCCAGCAGCTTTAGCGGGGGCAGCACAGATACGCAGTATTTT	CASSFSGGSTDTQYF
.	.	TRBV4-3	TRBJ1-1	TGCGCCAGCAGCCAAGATACCCGGGAGAACACTGAAGCTTTCTTT	CASSQDTRENTEAFF
.	.	TRBV5-6	TRBJ1-1	TGTGCCAGCACCCAAGGACAGTTCGCCACTGAAGCTTTCTTT	CASTQGQFATEAFF
.	TRBD2	TRBV27	TRBJ2-5	TGTGCCAGCAGACTTAAGTCGGGGGGAAACCAAGAGACCCAGTACTTC	CASRLKSGGNQETQYF
once	TRBD1	TRBV5-8	TRBJ2-1	TGTGCCAGCAGCCCTTGGGGGGCGGGACAGGCGGACAATGAGCAGTTCTTC	CASSPWGAGQADNEQFF
.	.	TRBV2	TRBJ1-1	TGTGCCAGCAGGGAGGGTCGTTACGGCACTGAAGCTTTCTTT	CASREGRYGTEAFF
.	TRBD1	TRBV9	TRBJ1-1	TGTGCCAGCAGCCCGGGGACAGGGAGTTGGGGGACTGAAGCTTTCTTT	CASSPGTGSWGTEAFF
few	TRBD2	TRBV19	TRBJ2-7	TGTGCCAGTAGTATTGGGACTAGCGGGGCCTACGAGCAGTACTTC	CASSIGTSGAYEQYF